A selection of T cell receptor beta chains follows, all from one sample in a study of T cells in narcolepsy. Assay: immunoSEQ multiplex PCR; the TCRdb copy retains only in-frame clones and omits some. This sample carries around 27,000 clones, 70% to 85% of them seen once, and the ten largest clones take 0.71%. Source material: CD45RA- memory CD4+ T cells from PBMCs. The receptors originated from a human donor with narcolepsy. CDR3s include the opening cysteine and the closing phenylalanine or tryptophan. A D gene is named only where the DNA matches it firmly. Size values are once, few and many counts, or a class for expanded clones, and some rows have none.

d_call cdr3_length j_call clone_size v_call cdr3_nt cdr3_aa
NA 15 TRBJ1-5 NA TRBV19 TGTGCCAGTAGTATGCATACCAGCTCCAATCAGCCCCAGCATTTT CASSMHTSSNQPQHF
NA 15 TRBJ2-3 NA TRBV7-6 TGTGCCAGCAGCTTAGGGCTAGCCGGCACAGATACGCAGTATTTT CASSLGLAGTDTQYF
NA 13 TRBJ2-3 NA TRBV5-1 TGTGCCAGCAGCATAGAGTCCACAGATACGCAGTATTTT CASSIESTDTQYF
TRBD2 17 TRBJ2-7 once TRBV5-1 TGCGCCAGCAGCTTGGTTTTGCTAGCGGGAGAAGCCCACGAGCAGTACTTC CASSLVLLAGEAHEQYF
NA 14 TRBJ1-1 NA TRBV2 TGTGCCAGCAGTGAAGCGAGAGGAAGGGGGGAAGCTTTCTTT CASSEARGRGEAFF
NA 14 TRBJ2-7 NA TRBV5-1 TGCGCCAGCAGTAGCTCCTCTTGGGGCTACGAGCAGTACTTC CASSSSSWGYEQYF
NA 14 TRBJ2-7 NA TRBV5-5 TGTGCCAGCAGCCCGACTGGACAGTCCAACGAGCAGTACTTC CASSPTGQSNEQYF
NA 14 TRBJ2-2 NA TRBV27 TGTGCCAGCAGTTTATTGGCGAACACCGGGGAGCTGTTTTTT CASSLLANTGELFF
NA 13 TRBJ2-2 few TRBV7-7 TGTGCTAGCAGCTTAGAGTCGGCCGGGGAGCTGTTTTTT CASSLESAGELFF
NA 14 TRBJ1-2 NA TRBV19 TGTGCCAGTAGTATAGACGGGCGTAACTATGGCTACACCTTC CASSIDGRNYGYTF
NA 14 TRBJ2-2 NA TRBV6-5 TGTGCCAGCAGTTGGGGACGGGGGAGCGGGGAGCTGTTTTTT CASSWGRGSGELFF
NA 15 TRBJ1-2 NA TRBV5-4 TGTGCCAGCAGCTCGGGCCCGATTATCAACTATGGCTACACCTTC CASSSGPIINYGYTF
NA 17 TRBJ2-5 NA TRBV7-4 TGTGCCAGCAGCTTTGACTGCCAATGGAGTTTCCAAGAGACCCAGTACTTC CASSFDCQWSFQETQYF
NA 13 TRBJ2-5 NA TRBV29-1 TGCAGCGTCGAGGTACCGAGTCAAGAGACCCAGTACTTC CSVEVPSQETQYF
NA 14 TRBJ1-4 NA TRBV5-1 TGCGCCAGCAGGTTCAGTTCAACTAATGAAAAACTGTTTTTT CASRFSSTNEKLFF
NA 14 TRBJ2-7 NA TRBV5-6 TGTGCCAGCAGCTGGGCGGGACAAATCTACGAGCAGTACTTC CASSWAGQIYEQYF
NA 14 TRBJ1-4 NA TRBV27 TGTGCCAGCAGTTTATATTCCACTCCCGAAAAACTGTTTTTT CASSLYSTPEKLFF